Each of the 27 T cell receptor beta chains below was sequenced from the same sample in a study of OX40 agonist ivuxolimab in advanced cancers. TCRdb keeps only in-frame clones here, not all; method: immunoSEQ multiplex PCR. The sample shows 35,000 to 50,000 clones, roughly 86% of them seen only once. The sequenced sample was CD4+ or CD8+ T cells sorted from blood, obtained in a trial of the OX40 agonist ivuxolimab. These TCRs come from an adult with an advanced solid tumor such as melanoma, head and neck, liver or kidney cancer.

The gene calls are TRBV7-9 and TRBJ2-7; D perhaps matches TRBD1 (5 bases). This CDR3 is built from 15 residues. Germline V gives CDR1 SEHNR, CDR2 FQNEAQ (reference sequence). The ends were cut back, 4 bases at V and 7 bases at J, with 20 bases in the middle. As DNA, the CDR3 is TGTGCCAGCAGCTCATCCAGGGATTACATGGGGGAGCAGTACTTC. Protein sequence: CASSSSRDYMGEQYF. The full variable domain, with the rest looked up from reference TRBV7-9 and TRBJ2-7, is DTGVSQNPRHKITKRGQNVTFRCDPISEHNRLYWYRQTLGQGPEFLTYFQNEAQLEKSRLLSDRFSAERPKGSFSTLEIQRTEQGDSAMYLCASSSSRDYMGEQYFGPGTRLTVT.

J is TRBJ1-2 and V is TRBV5-6; D call uncertain. This CDR3 contains 16 residues. V shed 0 bases and J shed 5 bases, with 17 bases lying between them. Per germline, CDR1 SGHDT and CDR2 YYEEEE. The CDR3 region is CASSLVTATMLYGYTF. The CDR3 DNA reads as TGTGCCAGCAGCTTGGTAACAGCAACAATGCTTTATGGCTACACCTTC.

The chain combines TRBV28 with TRBJ1-2, with D perhaps TRBD1 (5 bases). The CDR3 length is 12 residues. The germline CDR1 and CDR2 sequences are MDHEN and SYDVKM. Deletions cut 2 bases from V and 6 bases from J, with 7 bases between. CDR3 sequence reads: CASSLGGDGYTF. CDR3 nucleotide sequence: TGTGCCAGCAGTTTAGGAGGGGATGGCTACACCTTC.

The V and J genes are TRBV28 and TRBJ1-3, with D perhaps matching TRBD1 (6 bases). V was trimmed by 7 bases and J by 0 bases, leaving 16 bases between them. CDR3 length: 16 residues. Germline assignment: CDR1 MDHEN and CDR2 SYDVKM. The CDR3, as DNA: TGTGCCAGCAACCCGGGACACGGAACCTCTGGAAACACCATATATTTT. It yields the protein CASNPGHGTSGNTIYF. The full variable domain, with the rest looked up from reference TRBV28 and TRBJ1-3, is DVKVTQSSRYLVKRTGEKVFLECVQDMDHENMFWYRQDPGLGLRLIYFSYDVKMKEKGDIPEGYSVSREKKERFSLILESASTNQTSMYLCASNPGHGTSGNTIYFGEGSWLTVV.

This clone is a singleton in its sample. The rearrangement joins TRBV2 to TRBJ2-1, with 8 bases matching TRBD1. V lost 5 bases to trimming and J lost 2 bases; unmatched junction nucleotides: 5. The CDR3 sequence is 15 residues long. Germline loops: CDR1 SNHLY, CDR2 FYNNEI. CDR3: CASSQGAGTYNEQFF. CDR3 nucleotide sequence: TGTGCCAGCAGTCAGGGGGCGGGGACCTACAATGAGCAGTTCTTC. Combining the CDR3 with reference TRBV2 and TRBJ2-1 gives the whole variable domain EPEVTQTPSHQVTQMGQEVILRCVPISNHLYFYWYRQILGQKVEFLVSFYNNEISEKSEIFDDQFSVERPDGSNFTLKIRSTKLEDSAMYFCASSQGAGTYNEQFFGPGTRLTVL.

The chain uses TRBV29-1 and TRBJ1-1; 9 nucleotides match TRBD1. Per germline, CDR1 SQVTM and CDR2 ANQGSEA. This CDR3 is built from 16 residues. With V trimmed by 1 base and J by 1 base, 7 bases remained unmatched. The CDR3 protein is CSVEAGTGWGNTEAFF. CDR3 DNA sequence: TGCAGCGTTGAAGCCGGGACAGGGTGGGGGAACACTGAAGCTTTCTTT.

This chain links TRBV13 with TRBJ1-1; TRBD1 is a possible D gene (5 bases). From germline, CDR1 is PRHDT and CDR2 FYEKMQ (reference sequence). V lost 2 bases, J lost 1 base, and 14 bases lay in between. The CDR3 length is 16 residues. This CDR3 is CASSLRGSGRNTEAFF. The CDR3 nucleotides are TGTGCCAGCAGCTTAAGGGGTAGCGGTCGGAACACTGAAGCTTTCTTT.

About this clone itself: Other DNA sequences in the same sample also yield this CDR3. The rearrangement links TRBV11-2 to TRBJ1-1; D remains unclear. V gave up 5 bases and J gave up 4 bases, with 5 bases separating them. The CDR3 contains 11 residues. Germline V lookup: CDR1 SGHAT, CDR2 FQNNGV. The CDR3 protein is CASSLGTEAFF. In DNA form, the CDR3 reads TGTGCCAGCAGCCTCGGCACTGAAGCTTTCTTT.

This clone was counted between two and nine times. V usage is TRBV2 and J usage is TRBJ2-6; D unresolved. The germline V and J ends were trimmed by 6 bases and 0 bases, with 9 bases remaining between them. CDR3 length equals 15 residues. From germline, CDR1 is SNHLY and CDR2 FYNNEI. CDR3 protein: CASSLTDSGANVLTF. The CDR3 DNA reads TGTGCCAGCAGCCTTACAGACTCTGGGGCCAACGTCCTGACTTTC.

The chain has TRBV30 and TRBJ2-7; D is possibly TRBD2 (5 bases). The germline CDR1 and CDR2 sequences are GTSNPN and SVGIG (reference sequence). V gave up 3 bases and J gave up 3 bases, with 12 bases separating them. CDR3 length: 13 amino acids. CDR3 coding DNA: TGTGCCTGGAGCTGGCTAGCAGGCTACGAGCAGTACTTC. This sequence encodes CAWSWLAGYEQYF.

V usage is TRBV7-9 and J usage is TRBJ2-5; the D is unclear. The V end was cut by 5 bases, the J end by 1 base, with 11 bases between. Germline V CDR1 and CDR2: SEHNR, FQNEAQ (reference sequence). This CDR3 contains 14 residues. Written as DNA, the CDR3 is TGTGCCAGCAGCCCCCCAACAAGCCAAGAGACCCAGTACTTC. Its protein is CASSPPTSQETQYF.

This clone appeared once. V usage is TRBV5-6 and J usage is TRBJ1-5, with TRBD1 matching over 7 bases. Per germline, CDR1 SGHDT and CDR2 YYEEEE. V was clipped by 3 bases and J by 7 bases; unmatched bases: 4. The CDR3 contains 13 residues. The CDR3 region is CASSSTGRQPQHF. The CDR3, as DNA: TGTGCCAGCAGCTCGACAGGGAGGCAGCCCCAGCATTTT.

The V gene is TRBV9, the J gene TRBJ2-1, with TRBD2 matching over 10 bases. The CDR3 spans 17 residues. From germline, CDR1 is SGDLS and CDR2 YYNGEE. V lost 4 bases, J lost 6 bases, and 13 bases stayed unmatched. The CDR3 spells CASSPYLAGGPFNEQFF. The CDR3 DNA reads TGTGCCAGCAGCCCATATTTAGCGGGAGGCCCCTTCAATGAGCAGTTCTTC.

The chain employs TRBV7-2 and TRBJ2-7; no clear D gene. This CDR3 has 13 residues. The V and J ends lost 1 base and 7 bases respectively, with 11 bases between them. Germline V gene lookup returns CDR1 SGHTA and CDR2 FQGNSA. For the CDR3, the DNA is TGTGCCAGCAGCTTAGGGTTAGCAAGGGAGCAGTACTTC. It translates to CASSLGLAREQYF.

The chain employs TRBV6-5 and TRBJ2-4; tentatively, D is TRBD2 (5 bases). The V end lost 3 bases, the J end lost 0 bases, and 9 bases lay between the germline ends. CDR1 and CDR2 from the germline V gene are MNHEY and SVGAGI. This CDR3 comprises 15 residues. The CDR3 DNA reads as TGTGCCAGCAGTTATACGGGAAAAGCCAAAAACATTCAGTACTTC. Translated, it gives CASSYTGKAKNIQYF.

V and J are TRBV27 and TRBJ2-5; 10 bases are a match to TRBD2. Germline trimming cut 2 bases from V and 5 bases from J; bases unmatched to any gene: 8. Germline V gene sequence: CDR1 MNHEY, CDR2 SMNVEV (reference sequence). The CDR3 loop spans 16 amino acids. The CDR3 sequence: CASSLASGSRRETQYF. In DNA, the CDR3 is TGTGCCAGCAGTTTAGCTAGCGGGAGTCGGAGGGAGACCCAGTACTTC.

This rearrangement joins TRBV7-2 to TRBJ2-1; 8 positions match TRBD1. The V segment lost 1 base and the J segment 7 bases; nucleotides outside the gene matches: 6. CDR1 is SGHTA, CDR2 FQGNSA, per germline. The CDR3 has 15 residues. DNA of the CDR3: TGTGCCAGCAGCTTAGAACAGGGGGTCGTAAATGAGCAGTTCTTC. Protein product: CASSLEQGVVNEQFF. Complete variable domain (other parts from reference TRBV7-2 and TRBJ2-1): GAGVSQSPSNKVTEKGKDVELRCDPISGHTALYWYRQSLGQGLEFLIYFQGNSAPDKSGLPSDRFSAERTGGSVSTLTIQRTQQEDSAVYLCASSLEQGVVNEQFFGPGTRLTVL.

The V and J genes are TRBV12-2 and TRBJ1-3. TRBV12-2 is listed as a pseudogene. This CDR3 is built from 16 residues. The CDR3 loop is CASRLVVGRIGNTIYF. Here the CDR3 DNA reads TGTGCAAGTCGCTTAGTGGTTGGGAGGATAGGCAACACCATATATTTT.

The chain combines TRBV28 with TRBJ1-4; D is possibly TRBD1 (6 bases). The length of the CDR3 is 16 residues. CDR1 is MDHEN and CDR2 is SYDVKM in the germline V gene. The V end was cut by 8 bases, the J end by 4 bases, with 20 bases between. Written as DNA, the CDR3 is TGTGCCAGCGGCGACCGAGGGGGGGCTGATAATGAAAAACTGTTTTTT. Its translation is CASGDRGGADNEKLFF.

The V and J genes are TRBV27 and TRBJ1-6, with D maybe TRBD1 (5 bases). Germline V gives CDR1 MNHEY, CDR2 SMNVEV (reference sequence). This CDR3 contains 15 residues. V lost 4 bases and J 2 bases, leaving 9 bases between the germline ends. The CDR3: CASSSGPAYNSPLHF. CDR3 DNA: TGTGCCAGCAGTTCGGGACCGGCCTATAATTCACCCCTCCACTTT.

This clone was counted a few times. The chain joins TRBV29-1 to TRBJ2-3, with 9 bases matching TRBD2. V lost 4 bases to trimming and J lost 5 bases; unmatched junction nucleotides: 10. The germline V gene encodes CDR1 SQVTM and CDR2 ANQGSEA. This CDR3 is built from 15 residues. CDR3 residues: CSVAGTSMGIDTQYF. CDR3 sequence (DNA): TGCAGCGTTGCCGGGACTAGCATGGGTATAGATACGCAGTATTTT.

This clone has a single count. The gene calls are TRBV21-1 and TRBJ1-1. TRBV21-1 is a pseudogene locus. This CDR3 has 17 residues. CDR3 in amino acids: CASSKAWGGIMNTEAFF. CDR3 nucleotide sequence: TGTGCCAGCAGCAAAGCTTGGGGGGGTATCATGAACACTGAAGCTTTCTTT.

The rearrangement joins TRBV14 to TRBJ1-2; TRBD1 is a possible D gene (5 bases). Looked up from germline, CDR1 is SGHDN and CDR2 is FVKESK. The CDR3 is made up of 14 amino acids. Trimming cost V 1 base and J 3 bases, with 9 bases left between them. The CDR3 DNA sequence: TGTGCCAGCAGCCAAGCTCGGGACTACTATGGCTACACCTTC. Protein product: CASSQARDYYGYTF.

The V call is TRBV11-2, the J call TRBJ2-5; no reliable D call. Germline V gene sequence: CDR1 SGHAT, CDR2 FQNNGV. This CDR3 comprises 12 residues. Deletions cut 0 bases from V and 4 bases from J, with 3 bases between. The DNA for the CDR3 is TGTGCCAGCAGCTTAGATCGAGAGACCCAGTACTTC. Its translation is CASSLDRETQYF. The complete variable domain, with remaining parts taken from reference TRBV11-2 and TRBJ2-5, reads EAGVAQSPRYKIIEKRQSVAFWCNPISGHATLYWYQQILGQGPKLLIQFQNNGVVDDSQLPKDRFSAERLKGVDSTLKIQPAKLEDSAVYLCASSLDRETQYFGPGTRLLVL.

This clone has a handful of counts. The genes are TRBV5-5 and TRBJ1-3; the D is unclear. The CDR3 contains 13 residues. With 0 bases removed from V and 3 bases from J, the gap between germline ends came to 4 bases. CDR1 and CDR2 from the germline V gene are SGHKS and YYEKEE (reference sequence). In DNA form, the CDR3 reads TGTGCCAGCAGCTTGGGCATTGGAAACACCATATATTTT. Residues: CASSLGIGNTIYF.

The chain uses TRBV4-1 and TRBJ2-1; tentatively, D is TRBD1 or TRBD2 (5 bases each). The CDR3 is 14 residues long. Trimming shortened V by 3 bases and J by 5 bases, and 11 bases separated the two germline ends. The germline V gene encodes CDR1 MGHRA and CDR2 YSYEKL. In nucleotides, the CDR3 is TGCGCCAGCAGCCAGTTGATGGGGGACAATGAGCAGTTCTTC. This gives the protein CASSQLMGDNEQFF.

The rearrangement joins TRBV9 to TRBJ1-6, with TRBD1 matching over 9 bases. The J segment lost 7 bases and the V segment lost 0 bases, leaving 2 bases of the junction unmatched. The CDR3 runs to 15 residues. Germline V CDR1 and CDR2: SGDLS, YYNGEE. CDR3: CASSVGQGGNSPLHF. CDR3 sequence (DNA): TGTGCCAGCAGCGTAGGACAGGGGGGGAATTCACCCCTCCACTTT.